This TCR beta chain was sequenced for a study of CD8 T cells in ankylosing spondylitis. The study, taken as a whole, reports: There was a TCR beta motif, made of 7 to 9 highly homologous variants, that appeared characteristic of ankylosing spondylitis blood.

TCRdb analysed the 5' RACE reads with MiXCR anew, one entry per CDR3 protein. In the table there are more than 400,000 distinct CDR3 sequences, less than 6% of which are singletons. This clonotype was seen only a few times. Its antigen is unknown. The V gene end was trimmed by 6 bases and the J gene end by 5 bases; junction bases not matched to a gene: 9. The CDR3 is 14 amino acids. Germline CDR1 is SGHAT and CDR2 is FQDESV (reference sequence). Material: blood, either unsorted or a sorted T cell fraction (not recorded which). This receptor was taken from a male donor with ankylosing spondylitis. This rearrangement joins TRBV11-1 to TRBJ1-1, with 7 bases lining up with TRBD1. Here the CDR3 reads CASRPRGIWTEAFF. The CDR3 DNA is TGTGCCAGCAGGCCCAGGGGGATTTGGACTGAAGCTTTCTTT.